This TCR beta chain was captured by sequencing in a study of blood T cell repertoires in COVID-19. The germline V gene encodes CDR1 MGHRA and CDR2 YSYEKL. V lost 0 bases and J 4 bases, leaving 18 bases between the germline ends. This CDR3 contains 17 residues. The assay was immunoSEQ multiplex PCR, and TCRdb's table has in-frame clones only and misses some. The data contain 200,000 to 250,000 clones, about nine tenths of them singletons. The rearrangement links TRBV4-1 to TRBJ1-1; D is ambiguous. This receptor was obtained from a man between 60 and 75 years old who had recovered from COVID-19. The sample was peripheral blood. The CDR3 protein is CASSQEPPLPASTEAFF. The CDR3 DNA reads as TGCGCCAGCAGCCAAGAACCCCCACTACCAGCTAGCACTGAAGCTTTCTTT.